These 12 T cell receptor beta chains share one sample of origin, sequenced in a study of T cell responses to AZD1222 COVID-19 vaccine. The assay was immunoSEQ multiplex PCR, and TCRdb's table has in-frame clones only and misses some. The table lists 150,000 to 200,000 clones, around nine tenths of them singletons. The source material was peripheral blood, sampled 28 days after the second AZD1222 dose. These receptors came from an adult who received the AZD1222 COVID-19 vaccine.

With regard to this clone: Relative to the germline gene, one junction end is altered; a read error may explain this. The chain is built from TRBV6-1 and TRBJ2-2; no clear D. This CDR3 contains 12 residues. Germline values: CDR1 MNHNS, CDR2 SASEGT. DNA of the CDR3: TGTGCCAGCAATGAAGGGACCGGGGAGCTGTTTTTT. Translating gives CASNEGTGELFF.

The chain joins TRBV18 to TRBJ2-7; D gene uncertain. The CDR3 is made up of 11 amino acids. Germline-derived CDR1 and CDR2 are KGHSH and LQKENI. The V gene lost 1 base and the J gene lost 5 bases, with 3 bases spanning the gap. The chain's CDR3 is CASSPRNEQYF. For the CDR3, the DNA is TGTGCCAGCTCACCACGGAACGAGCAGTACTTC.

V is TRBV10-3 and J is TRBJ1-5; 9 positions agree with TRBD1. Per the germline V gene, CDR1 is ENHRY and CDR2 is SYGVKD. This CDR3 has 16 residues. The V segment lost 6 bases and the J segment 2 bases; nucleotides outside the gene matches: 8. CDR3 in amino acids: CAIRAGTGYGNQPQHF. The CDR3 nucleotides are TGTGCCATCAGGGCCGGGACAGGGTATGGCAATCAGCCCCAGCATTTT.

This chain connects TRBV6-5 to TRBJ1-6; a weak D match, TRBD1 (5 bases). Trimming took 7 bases from V and 7 from J, leaving 14 bases between them. CDR1 is MNHEY, CDR2 SVGAGI, per germline. This CDR3 has 14 residues. In DNA form, the CDR3 reads TGTGCCAGCACTGCGAGGGACGCAAATTCACCCCTCCACTTT. Amino acid sequence: CASTARDANSPLHF.

This rearrangement joins TRBV6-6 to TRBJ2-7; D remains unclear. The CDR3 runs to 11 residues. Germline CDR1 and CDR2: MNHNY and SVGAGI (reference sequence). Trimming left V 4 bases short and J 6 bases short, with 7 bases between. CDR3 residues: CASSSLFEQYF. DNA of the CDR3: TGTGCCAGCAGTTCCCTGTTCGAGCAGTACTTC.

The V gene is TRBV7-3, the J gene TRBJ1-5; 7 nucleotides line up with TRBD1. V was clipped by 3 bases and J by 1 base; unmatched bases: 6. CDR1 is SGHTA and CDR2 is FQGTGA in the germline V gene. CDR3 length: 16 residues. The CDR3, as DNA: TGTGCCAGCAGCTTGATCCGGGACAGCAGCAATCAGCCCCAGCATTTT. The encoded protein is CASSLIRDSSNQPQHF.

V is TRBV4-2 and J is TRBJ2-3, with TRBD2 identical over 13 bases. CDR3 length: 16 residues. Germline CDR1 reads LGHNA; CDR2 reads YNFKEQ. Losses at the gene ends were 4 bases for V and 5 bases for J; bases not matched to a gene: 6. The CDR3 sequence is CASSLLAGGRRDTQYF. The DNA for the CDR3 is TGTGCCAGCAGCCTACTAGCGGGGGGGCGTCGAGATACGCAGTATTTT.

J is TRBJ2-2 and V is TRBV5-4; D possibly corresponds to TRBD2 (6 bases). Per the germline V gene, CDR1 is SGHNT and CDR2 is YYREEE (reference sequence). The V end was cut by 2 bases, the J end by 6 bases, with 8 bases between. CDR3 length equals 13 residues. CDR3 nucleotides: TGTGCCAGCAGCTTTAGGAGGGCCGGGGAGCTGTTTTTT. Translating gives CASSFRRAGELFF. Combining the CDR3 with reference TRBV5-4 and TRBJ2-2 gives the whole variable domain ETGVTQSPTHLIKTRGQQVTLRCSSQSGHNTVSWYQQALGQGPQFIFQYYREEENGRGNFPPRFSGLQFPNYSSELNVNALELDDSALYLCASSFRRAGELFFGEGSRLTVL.

The chain carries TRBV7-2 and TRBJ1-5; D uncertain. The CDR3 totals 13 residues. Germline assignment: CDR1 SGHTA and CDR2 FQGNSA. The germline V and J ends were trimmed by 4 bases and 4 bases, with 8 bases remaining between them. CDR3 region: CASSWAENQPQHF. In DNA form, the CDR3 reads TGTGCCAGCAGCTGGGCAGAAAATCAGCCCCAGCATTTT.

The rearrangement joins TRBV24-1 to TRBJ2-5, with D unclear. V gave up 1 base and J gave up 6 bases, with 5 bases separating them. Per the germline V gene, CDR1 is KGHDR and CDR2 is SFDVKD. This CDR3 region has 12 residues. CDR3 sequence reads: CATSDFGKTQYF. In DNA, the CDR3 is TGTGCCACCAGTGATTTTGGGAAGACCCAGTACTTC.

The chain couples TRBV19 to TRBJ1-3, with D perhaps TRBD1 (5 bases). The CDR3 is 16 residues long. Germline CDR1 reads LNHDA; CDR2 reads SQIVND (reference sequence). The V end was cut by 5 bases, the J end by 4 bases, with 18 bases between. This CDR3 reads CASSLGPGNYGNTIYF. The CDR3 DNA is TGTGCCAGTAGTCTGGGGCCGGGGAATTACGGAAACACCATATATTTT.

In the case of this clone: It is unclear where the CDR3 begins or ends on the DNA, so no DNA is shown, and the CDR3 is as TCRdb lists it. The rearrangement links TRBV19 to TRBJ1-6. The V gene's germline CDR1 is LNHDA and CDR2 SQIVND (reference sequence). The CDR3 has 15 amino acids, counting both end residues. CDR3 sequence reads: CASTSAALLNSPLHF.